This T cell receptor (beta chain) was sequenced in a study of cytomegalovirus exposure and HLA in healthy donors. 13 Jbeta primers and 60 Vbeta primers were used for the PCR. Assay: immunoSEQ multiplex PCR; the TCRdb copy retains only in-frame clones and omits some. The data show hundreds of thousands of clones, over 75% seen once. The germline CDR1 and CDR2 sequences are SGDLS and YYNGEE. The V gene end was trimmed by 0 bases and the J gene end by 5 bases; junction bases not matched to a gene: 5. The CDR3 loop spans 17 amino acids. The sample consisted of PBMCs. This receptor was obtained from a male donor in good health and CMV-seronegative. The chain has TRBV9 and TRBJ2-2; 12 bases are a match to TRBD2. This chain's CDR3 is CASSVGTSGAVTGELFF. CDR3 nucleotide sequence: TGTGCCAGCAGCGTAGGGACTAGCGGGGCGGTAACCGGGGAGCTGTTTTTT. Based on the CDR3 plus reference TRBV9 and TRBJ2-2, the full variable domain is DSGVTQTPKHLITATGQRVTLRCSPRSGDLSVYWYQQSLDQGLQFLIQYYNGEERAKGNILERFSAQQFPDLHSELNLSSLELGDSALYFCASSVGTSGAVTGELFFGEGSRLTVL.